A single sample is the source of the 15 T cell receptor beta chains below, sequenced in a study of identical twins' blood T cells. Via MiXCR, TCRdb re-called the 5' RACE reads, giving one row per CDR3 protein. The table records a few hundred thousand distinct CDR3 sequences, over 25% of them present only once. Sequenced: PBMCs. The origin of the receptors is a woman between 18 and 55 years old in good health.

The rearrangement uses TRBV6-5 and TRBJ1-1, with unresolved D. Trimming left V 6 bases short and J 4 bases short, with 12 bases between. The germline V gene encodes CDR1 MNHEY and CDR2 SVGAGI. The CDR3 contains 13 residues. The CDR3 DNA sequence: TGTGCCAGCAGAAGTGCAGGTAGCACTGAAGCTTTCTTT. As protein: CASRSAGSTEAFF.

The chain is built from TRBV4-3 and TRBJ2-2, with 9 bases matching TRBD1. The J segment lost 7 bases and the V segment lost 4 bases, leaving 10 bases of the junction unmatched. This CDR3 is built from 16 residues. From germline, CDR1 is LGHNA and CDR2 YSLEER. In nucleotides, the CDR3 is TGCGCCAGCAGCCGTCACCGGGACAGGGCTGACGGGGAGCTGTTTTTT. Encoded protein: CASSRHRDRADGELFF.

This chain links TRBV6-2 or TRBV6-3 with TRBJ2-7; the D is unclear. The V and J ends lost 7 bases and 2 bases respectively, with 15 bases between them. The CDR3 runs 14 residues. The germline CDR1 and CDR2 sequences are MNHEY and SVGEGT. This CDR3 is CASTAFRSPYEQYF. In DNA form, the CDR3 reads TGTGCCAGCACCGCCTTCCGTTCCCCCTACGAGCAGTACTTC.

This clonotype was observed a few times. The gene calls are TRBV27 and TRBJ1-2; D gene ambiguous. V shed 8 bases and J shed 7 bases, with 17 bases lying between them. The CDR3 spans 13 residues. Looked up from germline, CDR1 is MNHEY and CDR2 is SMNVEV (reference sequence). CDR3 sequence (DNA): TGTGCCAGCGGATTCCGCTGGGGTAGTGGCTACACCTTC. This codes for CASGFRWGSGYTF.

This clonotype has a count of ten or more. The genes are TRBV10-3 and TRBJ2-5; weak D call: TRBD1 (5 bases). The V gene lost 4 bases and the J gene lost 3 bases, with 9 bases spanning the gap. Germline lookup yields CDR1 ENHRY and CDR2 SYGVKD. The CDR3 contains 13 residues. The chain's CDR3 is CAISGGGKETQYF. The CDR3 DNA reads as TGTGCCATCAGTGGGGGCGGAAAAGAGACCCAGTACTTC.

This clonotype was counted between two and nine times. V usage is TRBV7-3 and J usage is TRBJ1-1, with 10 bases fitting TRBD1. Germline V gene data show CDR1 as SGHTA and CDR2 as FQGTGA. The V gene end was trimmed by 5 bases and the J gene end by 9 bases; junction bases not matched to a gene: 9. The CDR3 is 14 amino acids. The CDR3 DNA reads TGTGCCAGCAGCCGGGACAGGGGACAGGGAAAAGCTTTCTTT. Translating gives CASSRDRGQGKAFF.

Comments on this clonotype: The CDR3 carries no conserved terminal phenylalanine or tryptophan, so it likely arises from a read error. V usage is TRBV20-1 and J usage is TRBJ1-2; the D gene is possibly TRBD1 (5 bases). The CDR3 loop spans 13 amino acids. The germline V and J ends were trimmed by 3 bases and 0 bases, with 8 bases remaining between them. Looked up from germline, CDR1 is DFQATT and CDR2 is SNEGSKA (reference sequence). CDR3 bases: TGCAGTGCTAGCGGGGGGGCTAACTATGGCTACACCCTC. This sequence encodes CSASGGANYGYTL.

In this sample, this clonotype turned up a few times. The junction shows a germline mismatch at one end, possibly a read error. The chain recombines TRBV29-1 with TRBJ2-5; D not certain. Per the germline V gene, CDR1 is SQVTM and CDR2 is ANQGSEA. This CDR3 is built from 12 residues. The CDR3 is CSVESRLETQYF. The CDR3 DNA follows: TGCAGTGTTGAATCCCGATTGGAGACCCAGTACTTC.

The chain recombines TRBV21-1 with TRBJ1-5. TRBV21-1 is marked as a pseudogene. The CDR3 length is 14 residues. Here the CDR3 DNA reads TGTGCCAGCAGCCTGGGAGGGACACTACGGCCCCAGCATTTT. It yields the protein CASSLGGTLRPQHF.

In its sample, this clonotype was seen a few times. V is TRBV30 and J is TRBJ2-2; 9 bases map to TRBD2. The junction had 4 bases not matched to a gene; V was cut back by 7 bases and J by 4 bases. This CDR3 has 13 amino acids. Germline V gene sequence: CDR1 GTSNPN, CDR2 SVGIG (reference sequence). The CDR3 reads CAYLAGVTGELFF. Written as DNA, the CDR3 is TGTGCCTATTTAGCGGGGGTCACCGGGGAGCTGTTTTTT.

This clonotype showed up just a few times. The J gene is TRBJ1-5, the V gene TRBV23-1; D is perhaps TRBD1 (5 bases). TRBV23-1 belongs to the ORF category, with a function that is uncertain. The V end lost 2 bases, the J end lost 0 bases, and 11 bases lay between the germline ends. CDR3 size: 16 residues. CDR3 DNA sequence: TGCGCCAGCAGTCAACAGGGAGCATATAGCAATCAGCCCCAGCATTTT. Amino acids: CASSQQGAYSNQPQHF.

This clonotype has more than one count but fewer than ten. At one boundary the junction diverges from the germline segment, which might be a read error. The chain carries TRBV7-9 and TRBJ1-4; D gene unclear. Germline CDR1 and CDR2: SEHNR and FQNEAQ (reference sequence). The CDR3 extends over 15 amino acids. CDR3 sequence reads: CAGSLGLRTNEKLFF. The CDR3 DNA reads TGTGCCGGCAGCTTGGGGTTGAGAACTAATGAAAAACTGTTTTTT.

CDR3 sequence reads: CASGPGLAGFPGIGELFF. The CDR3 nucleotides read TGTGCCAGCGGACCCGGACTAGCGGGATTCCCGGGGATCGGGGAGCTGTTTTTT. V and J are TRBV6-6 and TRBJ2-2; 12 bases map to TRBD2. The germline gives CDR1 MNHNY, CDR2 SVGAGI (reference sequence). V was clipped by 8 bases and J by 7 bases; unmatched bases: 17. This CDR3 spans 18 amino acids.

As for this clonotype: This may arise from a read error, as a much more abundant clone is one base away. The gene calls are TRBV7-2 and TRBJ2-7; D unclear. The CDR3 contains 13 residues. V lost 3 bases and J 6 bases, leaving 12 bases between the germline ends. Germline lookup yields CDR1 SGHTA and CDR2 FQGNSA. Here the CDR3 reads CASSLSGSSEQYF. DNA of the CDR3: TGTGCCAGCAGCTTGTCTGGATCGAGCGAGCAGTACTTC.

On this clonotype itself: This may come from a read error, since a much larger clone is one base off. This chain connects TRBV3-1 to TRBJ1-1; no clear D. Germline CDR1 and CDR2: LGHDT and YNNKEL (reference sequence). V gave up 6 bases and J gave up 5 bases, with 13 bases separating them. The CDR3 is made up of 13 amino acids. In DNA, the CDR3 is TGTGCCAGCAGGCATACTGAACTAACTGAAGCTTTCTTT. Protein product: CASRHTELTEAFF.